The following is a TCR beta chain sequence with its context. These data originate in a study of CD8 T cells in ankylosing spondylitis. A single record per CDR3 protein comes from TCRdb applying MiXCR to the 5' RACE reads. The repertoire holds 250,000 or so distinct CDR3 sequences, with approximately 24% as singletons. Germline assignment: CDR1 SGHTA and CDR2 FQGNSA. Trimming cost V 6 bases and J 2 bases; bases outside gene matches: 6. This CDR3 is built from 14 residues. The chain is built from TRBV7-2 and TRBJ2-7; 8 positions match TRBD1. The receptor was isolated from a male donor with ankylosing spondylitis or in good health (not recorded which). Sequenced sample: blood, either unsorted or a sorted T cell fraction (not recorded which). CDR3 sequence (DNA): TGTGCCAGCAGAAGTCGGGACAGGCCCTACGAGCAGTACTTC. Amino acid sequence: CASRSRDRPYEQYF. The full variable domain, its missing parts supplied by reference TRBV7-2 and TRBJ2-7, is GAGVSQSPSNKVTEKGKDVELRCDPISGHTALYWYRQSLGQGLEFLIYFQGNSAPDKSGLPSDRFSAERTGGSVSTLTIQRTQQEDSAVYLCASRSRDRPYEQYFGPGTRLTVT.